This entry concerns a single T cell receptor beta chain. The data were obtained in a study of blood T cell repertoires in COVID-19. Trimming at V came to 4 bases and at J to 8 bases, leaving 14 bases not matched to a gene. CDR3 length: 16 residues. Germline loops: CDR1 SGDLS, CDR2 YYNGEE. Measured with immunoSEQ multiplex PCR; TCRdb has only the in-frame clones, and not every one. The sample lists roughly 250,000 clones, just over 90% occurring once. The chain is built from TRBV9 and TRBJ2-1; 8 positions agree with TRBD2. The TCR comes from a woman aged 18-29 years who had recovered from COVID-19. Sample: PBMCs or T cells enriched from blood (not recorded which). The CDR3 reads CASSFQGRGTSDEQFF. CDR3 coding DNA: TGTGCCAGCAGCTTCCAGGGGAGGGGGACTAGTGATGAGCAGTTCTTC.